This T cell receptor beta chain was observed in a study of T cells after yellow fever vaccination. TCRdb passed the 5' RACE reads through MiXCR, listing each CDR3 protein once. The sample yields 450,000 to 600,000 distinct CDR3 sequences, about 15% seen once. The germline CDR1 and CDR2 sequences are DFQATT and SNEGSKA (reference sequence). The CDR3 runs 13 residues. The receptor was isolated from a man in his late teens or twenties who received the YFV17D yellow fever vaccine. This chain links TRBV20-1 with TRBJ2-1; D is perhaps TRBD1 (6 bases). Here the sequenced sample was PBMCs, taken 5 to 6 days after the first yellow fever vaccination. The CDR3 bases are TGCAGCGCTCGGGACACCGCCGACAATGAGCAGTTCTTC. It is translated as CSARDTADNEQFF.